This T cell receptor (beta chain) was identified in a study of control samples from healthy donors and cancer patients. Trimming took 5 bases from V and 5 from J, leaving 4 bases between them. There are 11 residues in the CDR3. Per germline, CDR1 LNHNV and CDR2 YYDKDF (reference sequence). Profiled with immunoSEQ multiplex PCR; TCRdb holds only in-frame clones, not every one. Of some 150,000 clones listed, 95% to 96% are singletons. This clonotype originated in a woman in her twenties or thirties in good health. Sequenced sample: blood. This chain joins TRBV15 and TRBJ2-1, with D unclear. CDR3 loop: CATSADNEQFF. The CDR3 region has the DNA TGTGCCACCAGCGCGGACAATGAGCAGTTCTTC.